The 24 T cell receptor beta chains reported below all come from one sample, sequenced in a study of regulatory and conventional T cells in RAG deficiency. Conventional CD4+ T cells were sorted from blood as CD25-low CD127-high cells. The repertoire was sequenced with immunoSEQ multiplex PCR; TCRdb's copy has only in-frame clones and lacks some. Among about 34,000 clones listed, approximately 80% were seen once. This same sample was also taken into another study, of regulatory T cells. As that study records: The PCR used 52 TRBV and 13 TRBJ primers.

What was sequenced was CD4+ effector T cells sorted from blood. The receptors stem from a human donor in good health.

The V and J genes are TRBV7-2 and TRBJ1-6; a possible D gene is TRBD1 (6 bases). CDR1 and CDR2 (germline): SGHTA, FQGNSA. V dropped 5 bases and J dropped 7 bases, with 15 bases sitting between them. The CDR3 has 15 residues. CDR3 bases: TGTGCCAGCAGCGACCGGGGGCTTGGGAATTCACCCCTCCACTTT. Translated, it gives CASSDRGLGNSPLHF.

The V gene is TRBV7-8, the J gene TRBJ2-1; the match to TRBD1 covers 10 bases. Germline V gives CDR1 SGHVS, CDR2 FQNEAQ. V shed 5 bases, J shed 7 bases, and the junction held 11 bases outside the gene matches. This CDR3 has 16 amino acids. This chain's CDR3 is CASSNRRQGAVNEQFF. The CDR3 bases are TGTGCCAGCAGCAACCGACGACAGGGGGCAGTGAATGAGCAGTTCTTC.

The chain carries TRBV5-1 and TRBJ2-3; 8 bases map to TRBD2. This CDR3 spans 15 amino acids. J was trimmed by 3 bases and V by 9 bases; bases with no gene match: 12. Looked up from germline, CDR1 is SGHRS and CDR2 is YFSETQ. Here the CDR3 reads CATYLLPGGTDTQYF. The DNA for the CDR3 is TGCGCCACCTACTTACTACCGGGGGGGACAGATACGCAGTATTTT.

To note about this clone: Other DNA sequences in the sample encode the same CDR3. The CDR3 sequence is CASSLSGNTIYF. Written as DNA, the CDR3 is TGTGCCAGCAGCTTATCGGGAAACACCATATATTTT. J is TRBJ1-3 and V is TRBV7-9; D gene uncertain. The CDR3 totals 12 residues. The V end lost 2 bases, the J end lost 4 bases, and 3 bases lay between the germline ends. CDR1 and CDR2 (germline): SEHNR, FQNEAQ (reference sequence). The full variable domain, in which reference TRBV7-9 and TRBJ1-3 provide the parts outside the CDR3, is DTGVSQNPRHKITKRGQNVTFRCDPISEHNRLYWYRQTLGQGPEFLTYFQNEAQLEKSRLLSDRFSAERPKGSFSTLEIQRTEQGDSAMYLCASSLSGNTIYFGEGSWLTVV.

The chain employs TRBV7-8 and TRBJ1-2, with D possibly TRBD1 on 6 matching bases. This CDR3 is 15 amino acids long. Trimming took off 5 bases at V and 7 bases at J, with 20 bases between the two ends. CDR1 SGHVS and CDR2 FQNEAQ come from the germline V gene. The CDR3 nucleotides are TGTGCCAGCAGCCGTCTGGGCAGGGGAGTTCGTGGCTACACCTTC. Encoded protein: CASSRLGRGVRGYTF.

The rearrangement links TRBV5-1 to TRBJ1-2; 9 nucleotides align to TRBD1. The CDR3 consists of 16 residues. Germline trimming cut 0 bases from V and 8 bases from J; bases unmatched to any gene: 11. The germline CDR1 and CDR2 sequences are SGHRS and YFSETQ. CDR3 DNA: TGCGCCAGCAGCTTGGATACTACAGGGGGCGCTCGGGGCTACACCTTC. This encodes CASSLDTTGGARGYTF. The full variable domain, with the rest looked up from reference TRBV5-1 and TRBJ1-2, is KAGVTQTPRYLIKTRGQQVTLSCSPISGHRSVSWYQQTPGQGLQFLFEYFSETQRNKGNFPGRFSGRQFSNSRSEMNVSTLELGDSALYLCASSLDTTGGARGYTFGSGTRLTVV.

V usage is TRBV19 and J usage is TRBJ2-5; D might be TRBD1 or TRBD2, each matching 5 bases. The CDR3 has 17 amino acids. Trimming shortened V by 3 bases and J by 3 bases, and 20 bases separated the two germline ends. The germline V gene has CDR1 LNHDA and CDR2 SQIVND (reference sequence). The CDR3 DNA reads TGTGCCAGTAGTATTCGGTCAGGGAGTATGGGGGAAGAGACCCAGTACTTC. This sequence encodes CASSIRSGSMGEETQYF.

This clone was picked up a small number of times. CDR3 DNA sequence: TGTGCCAGCGGCCTTCGTGACACTGAAGCTTTCTTT. Translation: CASGLRDTEAFF. This sequence joins TRBV7-2 and TRBJ1-1; D gene unclear. Deletions cut 8 bases from V and 3 bases from J, with 10 bases between. The germline V gene encodes CDR1 SGHTA and CDR2 FQGNSA. The CDR3 totals 12 residues.

V usage is TRBV5-1 and J usage is TRBJ2-7; D uncertain. Between the trimmed V and J ends, which lost 1 base and 0 bases, there was a span of 11 bases. Looked up from germline, CDR1 is SGHRS and CDR2 is YFSETQ. The CDR3 is made up of 15 amino acids. The CDR3, as DNA: TGCGCCAGCAGCTTGTCTTTGGGCCGCTCCTACGAGCAGTACTTC. Translation gives CASSLSLGRSYEQYF.

This chain links TRBV21-1 with TRBJ2-1; the table's D call, TRBD1, has no DNA check behind it. TRBV21-1 is a pseudogene locus. The CDR3 has 15 residues. The CDR3 DNA follows: TGTGCCAGCAGCCGTCCCAGGTTCTCCTACAATGAGCAGTTCTTC. Amino acid sequence: CASSRPRFSYNEQFF.

The chain employs TRBV5-1 and TRBJ1-6; D is ambiguous. The CDR3 has 15 amino acids. V was trimmed by 0 bases and J by 5 bases, leaving 9 bases between them. CDR1 SGHRS and CDR2 YFSETQ come from the germline V gene. The CDR3 spells CASSLELDHNSPLHF. The CDR3 region has the DNA TGCGCCAGCAGCTTGGAGTTGGATCATAATTCACCCCTCCACTTT.

As regards this clone: Germline and junction disagree at one end, which may indicate a read error. The chain is built from TRBV28 and TRBJ2-1, with D possibly called TRBD1 or TRBD2 (6 bases each). Per germline, CDR1 MDHEN and CDR2 SYDVKM. The CDR3 is 18 residues long. In DNA form, the CDR3 reads TGTGCCAGCAGTTTAAGCCCCTACTTAGGGGGGCCCACTTATGAGCAGCTCTTC. Translating it yields CASSLSPYLGGPTYEQLF.

The chain has TRBV7-3 and TRBJ2-6; possibly TRBD1 for D (6 bases). Germline V gives CDR1 SGHTA, CDR2 FQGTGA. This CDR3 is 15 amino acids long. V was trimmed by 4 bases and J by 4 bases, leaving 11 bases between them. DNA of the CDR3: TGTGCCAGCAGCTACAGGGCGACCGGGGCCAACGTCCTGACTTTC. It translates to CASSYRATGANVLTF. The whole variable domain, remainder taken from reference TRBV7-3 and TRBJ2-6, is GAGVSQTPSNKVTEKGKYVELRCDPISGHTALYWYRQSLGQGPEFLIYFQGTGAADDSGLPNDRFFAVRPEGSVSTLKIQRTERGDSAVYLCASSYRATGANVLTFGAGSRLTVL.

The chain links TRBV2 to TRBJ2-7; 8 bases map to TRBD1. CDR1 is SNHLY and CDR2 is FYNNEI in the germline V gene. The trim removed 6 bases at V and 8 bases at J, leaving 15 bases unmatched. This CDR3 contains 15 residues. CDR3 sequence reads: CASSPQGALFDKQYF. The CDR3 bases are TGTGCCAGCAGCCCCCAGGGGGCTCTATTTGACAAGCAGTACTTC.

This chain uses TRBV6-6 with TRBJ1-2; D remains ambiguous. The V end was cut by 4 bases, the J end by 7 bases, with 10 bases between. CDR3 size: 12 residues. CDR1 MNHNY and CDR2 SVGAGI come from the germline V gene (reference sequence). CDR3 nucleotide sequence: TGTGCCAGCAGTTCCGGGGTTCCTGGCTACACCTTC. It yields the protein CASSSGVPGYTF.

This chain's CDR3 is CASSQDGWGETDTQYF. The DNA of the CDR3 is TGCGCCAGCAGCCAAGATGGGTGGGGGGAGACAGATACGCAGTATTTT. V is TRBV4-1 and J is TRBJ2-3; D perhaps matches TRBD2 (6 bases). Per the germline V gene, CDR1 is MGHRA and CDR2 is YSYEKL. The CDR3 is 16 amino acids. Between the trimmed V and J ends, which lost 0 bases and 3 bases, there was a span of 13 bases.

The rearrangement links TRBV6-5 to TRBJ1-6; the D gene is possibly TRBD1 (6 bases). Germline V lookup: CDR1 MNHEY, CDR2 SVGAGI. The CDR3 is made up of 15 amino acids. Between the trimmed V and J ends, which lost 5 bases and 7 bases, there was a span of 15 bases. In DNA form, the CDR3 reads TGTGCCAGCAGTACAACGGACAGATGGAATTCACCCCTCCACTTT. Translation gives CASSTTDRWNSPLHF.

This chain connects TRBV9 to TRBJ2-3, with D perhaps matching TRBD1 or TRBD2 (5 bases each). V dropped 0 bases and J dropped 0 bases, with 11 bases sitting between them. Germline lookup yields CDR1 SGDLS and CDR2 YYNGEE. This CDR3 region has 16 residues. The DNA of the CDR3 is TGTGCCAGCAGCGTAGCTAACGGGGCCAGCACAGATACGCAGTATTTT. Translation: CASSVANGASTDTQYF.

The chain uses TRBV15 and TRBJ2-1; a weak D match, TRBD2 (6 bases). Germline CDR1 reads LNHNV; CDR2 reads YYDKDF (reference sequence). The CDR3 consists of 15 residues. Deletions cut 0 bases from V and 2 bases from J, with 8 bases between. The CDR3 loop is CATSREAGPYNEQFF. CDR3 DNA: TGTGCCACCAGCAGAGAGGCGGGGCCCTACAATGAGCAGTTCTTC.

V gene TRBV5-1 combines with J gene TRBJ2-1, with 9 positions matching TRBD2. CDR1 SGHRS and CDR2 YFSETQ come from the germline V gene. This CDR3 spans 14 amino acids. With V trimmed by 2 bases and J by 6 bases, 3 bases remained unmatched. CDR3 protein: CASSLLAGANEQFF. In DNA, the CDR3 is TGCGCCAGCAGCTTATTAGCGGGGGCCAATGAGCAGTTCTTC. The full variable domain, with the rest looked up from reference TRBV5-1 and TRBJ2-1, is KAGVTQTPRYLIKTRGQQVTLSCSPISGHRSVSWYQQTPGQGLQFLFEYFSETQRNKGNFPGRFSGRQFSNSRSEMNVSTLELGDSALYLCASSLLAGANEQFFGPGTRLTVL.

This chain joins TRBV10-3 and TRBJ2-7, with TRBD1 as a possible D gene (6 bases). CDR3 length: 14 amino acids. V was clipped by 3 bases and J by 5 bases, with 14 bases between them. The germline CDR1 and CDR2 sequences are ENHRY and SYGVKD. The CDR3 DNA follows: TGTGCCATCAGTGACGGGCAGGGGTGGGACGAGCAGTACTTC. It specifies CAISDGQGWDEQYF.

This chain joins TRBV5-4 and TRBJ1-3; D unresolved. Trimming pared 2 bases from V and 2 bases from J, leaving 8 bases between. CDR3 length: 14 residues. Germline values: CDR1 SGHNT, CDR2 YYREEE (reference sequence). The CDR3 loop is CASSFGSPGNTIYF. CDR3 bases: TGTGCCAGCAGCTTCGGCTCCCCTGGAAACACCATATATTTT.

The V call is TRBV2, the J call TRBJ2-1; 7 bases map to TRBD1. CDR1 and CDR2 (germline): SNHLY, FYNNEI. With 0 bases clipped from V and 8 bases from J, the junction kept 4 bases outside the gene matches. This CDR3 comprises 14 residues. CDR3 region: CASSEAQGSHEQFF. CDR3 DNA sequence: TGTGCCAGCAGTGAAGCACAGGGGTCGCATGAGCAGTTCTTC.

The rearrangement joins TRBV27 to TRBJ2-2; TRBD1 agrees at 9 bases. Germline lookup yields CDR1 MNHEY and CDR2 SMNVEV (reference sequence). The CDR3 has 15 amino acids. The V gene end was trimmed by 3 bases and the J gene end by 7 bases; junction bases not matched to a gene: 6. CDR3 coding DNA: TGTGCCAGCAGTTTCCAGGGACAGGGAGGCGGGGAGCTGTTTTTT. Translated: CASSFQGQGGGELFF.